This TCR beta chain was captured in a study of CD8 T cells in Susac syndrome. This clonotype was recorded once. Negative isolation yielded CD4+ and CD8+ T cells, and FACS enriched TEMRA cells. Unmatched junction bases numbered 8, after V lost 6 bases and J lost 1 base. The CDR3 length is 14 residues. CDR1 and CDR2 from the germline V gene are DFQATT and SNEGSKA (reference sequence). After extraction with the RNeasy kit, about 0.5 to 1 ug of the RNA was reverse transcribed using random hexamers. TCRdb re-derived calls from the immunoSEQ multiplex PCR reads in MiXCR, one entry per CDR3 protein. This sample has about 300,000 distinct CDR3 sequences; just over 90% occur once, and the top ten carry about 0.07%.

The chain recombines TRBV20-1 with TRBJ1-1; TRBD1 agrees at 7 bases. The clonotype comes from a human donor with multiple sclerosis. The sample was CD4+ T cells from PBMCs. The CDR3 DNA follows: TGCAGTGCCCAGGGGGGGTTGGGGAACACTGAAGCTTTCTTT. Protein sequence: CSAQGGLGNTEAFF.